These 16 T cell receptor beta chains share one sample of origin, sequenced in a study of identical twins. TCRdb used MiXCR to reprocess the 5' RACE reads, holding one entry per CDR3 protein. Of approximately 350,000 distinct CDR3 sequences listed, about 12% were seen once; the top ten hold 7.2%. The same specimen was also included in a second study, on yellow fever vaccine responses in identical twins.

The sample was CD8+ T cells sorted from blood. The receptors derive from a woman younger than 35 in good health.

The V gene is TRBV27, the J gene TRBJ1-5; D is uncertain. This CDR3 has 15 amino acids. The germline V and J ends were trimmed by 0 bases and 4 bases, with 10 bases remaining between them. CDR1 and CDR2 from the germline V gene are MNHEY and SMNVEV (reference sequence). CDR3 nucleotides: TGTGCCAGCAGTTTATCGGGCTGGGAAAATCAGCCCCAGCATTTT. Translation gives CASSLSGWENQPQHF.

This clonotype was seen many times. This chain uses TRBV10-2 with TRBJ2-7; 8 bases are shared with TRBD1. V was clipped by 4 bases and J by 2 bases; unmatched bases: 4. Germline CDR1 WSHSY, CDR2 SAAADI. This CDR3 has 14 amino acids. Here the CDR3 DNA reads TGCGCCAGCAGTGTCAGGGGGCATACCTACGAGCAGTACTTC. It yields the protein CASSVRGHTYEQYF.

In this sample, this clonotype turned up a few times. V is TRBV9 and J is TRBJ2-5; 8 nucleotides line up with TRBD2. The CDR3 runs to 18 residues. The J segment lost 3 bases and the V segment lost 0 bases, leaving 13 bases of the junction unmatched. Germline CDR1 SGDLS, CDR2 YYNGEE. CDR3 sequence (DNA): TGTGCCAGCAGCGTAGGGGCCTCGCGGGAGGAGATTGAAGAGACCCAGTACTTC. It yields the protein CASSVGASREEIEETQYF.

The rearrangement joins TRBV7-6 to TRBJ2-3; maybe TRBD2 (6 bases). Trimming removed 0 bases at V and 1 base at J, with 8 bases between. Germline assignment: CDR1 SGHVS and CDR2 FNYEAQ. The CDR3 is 15 residues long. The CDR3 DNA sequence: TGTGCCAGCAGCTTAGCCTCGGGGGGCACAGATACGCAGTATTTT. It encodes CASSLASGGTDTQYF.

This chain connects TRBV5-6 to TRBJ2-5; TRBD1 agrees at 8 bases. J gave up 5 bases and V 4 bases, and 13 bases lay outside the gene matches. Germline V gene sequence: CDR1 SGHDT, CDR2 YYEEEE. The CDR3 is 16 residues long. The CDR3 spells CASSTIPGQVIETQYF. CDR3 coding DNA: TGTGCCAGCAGCACCATCCCGGGACAGGTCATTGAGACCCAGTACTTC.

V and J are TRBV5-8 and TRBJ2-7; D uncertain. V lost 4 bases and J 4 bases, leaving 12 bases between the germline ends. CDR3 length equals 13 residues. Germline values: CDR1 SGHTS, CDR2 YDEGEE. CDR3 protein: CASSPLNPYEQYF. The CDR3 DNA is TGTGCCAGCAGCCCCCTTAATCCTTACGAGCAGTACTTC.

In this sample, this clonotype turned up a few times. This chain joins TRBV3-1 and TRBJ2-1; D is undetermined. V was clipped by 1 base and J by 6 bases, with 10 bases between them. This CDR3 has 14 residues. Germline V CDR1 and CDR2: LGHDT, YNNKEL (reference sequence). CDR3: CASSQGGFPNEQFF. CDR3 nucleotides: TGTGCCAGCAGCCAAGGGGGTTTCCCCAATGAGCAGTTCTTC.

For the CDR3, the DNA is TGCAGTGCTAGACGCGGGGCCTCAGATACGCAGTATTTT. It encodes CSARRGASDTQYF. This rearrangement joins TRBV20-1 to TRBJ2-3; D is perhaps TRBD2 (6 bases). V dropped 2 bases and J dropped 4 bases, with 10 bases sitting between them. Germline CDR1 and CDR2: DFQATT and SNEGSKA (reference sequence). CDR3 length: 13 residues.

V is TRBV6-1 and J is TRBJ2-2; D unresolved. The CDR3 contains 13 residues. V shed 5 bases and J shed 7 bases, with 11 bases lying between them. CDR1 and CDR2 from the germline V gene are MNHNS and SASEGT. CDR3 coding DNA: TGTGCCAGCAGTCTCGGCTCGTTCGGGGAGCTGTTTTTT. This codes for CASSLGSFGELFF.

V and J are TRBV6-1 and TRBJ2-7; D remains ambiguous. The V end was cut by 7 bases, the J end by 3 bases, with 16 bases between. This CDR3 has 14 amino acids. From germline, CDR1 is MNHNS and CDR2 SASEGT. CDR3 sequence reads: CASNPSAIHYEQYV. The CDR3, as DNA: TGTGCCAGCAACCCCTCAGCGATTCACTACGAGCAGTACGTC.

This clonotype was observed a few times. The chain employs TRBV15 and TRBJ2-1, with D maybe TRBD1 (6 bases). Germline V gives CDR1 LNHNV, CDR2 YYDKDF (reference sequence). The CDR3 sequence is 15 residues long. Trimming took off 0 bases at V and 6 bases at J, with 12 bases between the two ends. The chain's CDR3 is CATSREELGGNEQFF. CDR3 DNA: TGTGCCACCAGCAGAGAGGAACTAGGGGGCAATGAGCAGTTCTTC.

This clonotype has more than one count but fewer than ten. CDR3 in amino acids: CATSREGLAGDTQYF. In nucleotides, the CDR3 is TGTGCCACCAGCAGAGAAGGACTAGCAGGAGATACGCAGTATTTT. The V gene is TRBV15, the J gene TRBJ2-3; 8 bases agree with TRBD2. V was clipped by 0 bases and J by 5 bases; unmatched bases: 4. CDR3 length equals 15 residues. From germline, CDR1 is LNHNV and CDR2 YYDKDF (reference sequence). Using reference TRBV15 and TRBJ2-3 for the parts outside the CDR3, the full variable domain is DAMVIQNPRYQVTQFGKPVTLSCSQTLNHNVMYWYQQKSSQAPKLLFHYYDKDFNNEADTPDNFQSRRPNTSFCFLDIRSPGLGDTAMYLCATSREGLAGDTQYFGPGTRLTVL.

This clonotype was seen a few times. The DNA for the CDR3 is TGTGCCAGCAGCTTCGACAGGGAGGAGACCCAGTACTTC. It encodes CASSFDREETQYF. The chain joins TRBV11-2 to TRBJ2-5, with 7 positions matching TRBD1. Germline CDR1 is SGHAT and CDR2 is FQNNGV. The CDR3 spans 13 residues. V trimming: 3 bases; J trimming: 5 bases; junction bases outside the gene matches: 3.

The CDR3 here is CASSTALADPYEQYF. In DNA, the CDR3 is TGTGCCAGCAGCACCGCGCTAGCGGATCCCTACGAGCAGTACTTC. J is TRBJ2-7 and V is TRBV7-9, with TRBD2 matching 7 bases. The CDR3 has 15 residues. The V segment lost 5 bases and the J segment 2 bases; nucleotides outside the gene matches: 9. Germline CDR1 SEHNR, CDR2 FQNEAQ (reference sequence). The whole variable domain, remainder taken from reference TRBV7-9 and TRBJ2-7, is DTGVSQNPRHKITKRGQNVTFRCDPISEHNRLYWYRQTLGQGPEFLTYFQNEAQLEKSRLLSDRFSAERPKGSFSTLEIQRTEQGDSAMYLCASSTALADPYEQYFGPGTRLTVT.

The chain is built from TRBV7-9 and TRBJ2-3, with 8 bases fitting TRBD1. CDR1 is SEHNR, CDR2 FQNEAQ, per germline (reference sequence). V trimming: 3 bases; J trimming: 0 bases; junction bases outside the gene matches: 8. The CDR3 has 17 residues. Written as DNA, the CDR3 is TGTGCCAGCAGCTTGGTTCCCCGGGACAGGAGCACAGATACGCAGTATTTT. Translating it yields CASSLVPRDRSTDTQYF.

In its sample, this clonotype was seen many times. This sequence joins TRBV28 and TRBJ1-1; D remains unclear. The CDR3 is 11 residues long. Germline CDR1 MDHEN, CDR2 SYDVKM. V lost 8 bases and J lost 1, with 5 bases in between. The CDR3, as DNA: TGTGCCAGCGGACGGAACACTGAAGCTTTCTTT. Its translation: CASGRNTEAFF.